The 23 T cell receptor beta chains reported below all come from one sample, sequenced in a study of CD8 T cells in Susac syndrome. Reverse transcription of roughly 0.5 to 1 ug RNA used random hexamers. TCRdb itself ran the immunoSEQ multiplex PCR reads through MiXCR, one entry per CDR3 protein. The table lists about 150,000 distinct CDR3 sequences, around 96% of them singletons. The sequencing input was CD4+ T cells from PBMCs. All receptors come from a human donor with Susac syndrome.

The rearrangement uses TRBV4-2 and TRBJ2-1, with D uncertain. Germline V gives CDR1 LGHNA, CDR2 YNFKEQ. CDR3 size: 13 residues. The germline V and J ends were trimmed by 1 base and 5 bases, with 6 bases remaining between them. CDR3 coding DNA: TGTGCCAGCAGCCAAGCTAGGGACAATGAGCAGTTCTTC. Residues: CASSQARDNEQFF.

The chain employs TRBV3-1 and TRBJ2-7, with D possibly matching TRBD1 (6 bases). Trimming removed 4 bases at V and 1 base at J, with 14 bases between. The CDR3 spans 15 residues. Germline-derived CDR1 and CDR2 are LGHDT and YNNKEL (reference sequence). The CDR3 DNA follows: TGTGCCAGCAGCCGCAGTAGACAGGTTTCCTACGAGCAGTACTTC. Residues: CASSRSRQVSYEQYF.

V gene TRBV20-1 combines with J gene TRBJ2-3, with D unclear. Germline V gene data show CDR1 as DFQATT and CDR2 as SNEGSKA (reference sequence). V was clipped by 1 base and J by 2 bases, with 7 bases between them. CDR3 length equals 13 residues. CDR3 sequence: CSARGGNTDTQYF. The CDR3, as DNA: TGCAGTGCTAGAGGCGGAAACACAGATACGCAGTATTTT.

The chain carries TRBV15 and TRBJ2-2, with D unresolved. Germline values: CDR1 LNHNV, CDR2 YYDKDF (reference sequence). The CDR3 consists of 13 residues. V lost 3 bases to trimming and J lost 6 bases, with 8 bases between them. This CDR3 reads CATSRNRAGELFF. CDR3 in DNA: TGTGCCACCAGCAGGAATCGGGCCGGGGAGCTGTTTTTT. The variable domain in full, completed from reference TRBV15 and TRBJ2-2, reads DAMVIQNPRYQVTQFGKPVTLSCSQTLNHNVMYWYQQKSSQAPKLLFHYYDKDFNNEADTPDNFQSRRPNTSFCFLDIRSPGLGDTAMYLCATSRNRAGELFFGEGSRLTVL.

The rearrangement joins TRBV29-1 to TRBJ1-1, with D possibly matching TRBD1 (5 bases). V dropped 6 bases and J dropped 3 bases, with 11 bases sitting between them. The CDR3 has 12 residues. Germline loops: CDR1 SQVTM, CDR2 ANQGSEA. The CDR3 region is CSVGGWDTEAFF. Written as DNA, the CDR3 is TGCAGCGTCGGGGGTTGGGACACTGAAGCTTTCTTT.

The gene calls are TRBV12-3 or TRBV12-4 and TRBJ1-1, with D hard to call. V was cut by 2 bases and J by 7 bases, with 8 bases left in between. The CDR3 loop spans 12 amino acids. The chain's CDR3 is CASSLKVVEAFF. The CDR3 region has the DNA TGTGCCAGCAGTTTAAAAGTGGTTGAAGCTTTCTTT.

This chain uses TRBV6-6 with TRBJ2-1, with D hard to call. Germline V CDR1 and CDR2: MNHNY, SVGAGI (reference sequence). The length of the CDR3 is 12 residues. Between the trimmed V and J ends, which lost 6 bases and 8 bases, there was a span of 11 bases. CDR3 sequence: CASSNLGYEQFF. For the CDR3, the DNA is TGTGCCAGCAGCAATCTCGGGTATGAGCAGTTCTTC.

The chain is built from TRBV3-1 and TRBJ1-6; D gene unclear. Germline loops: CDR1 LGHDT, CDR2 YNNKEL (reference sequence). Trimming took 2 bases from V and 0 from J, leaving 8 bases between them. CDR3 length: 16 amino acids. CDR3 nucleotide sequence: TGTGCCAGCAGCCAAAGTGGTTCCTCCTATAATTCACCCCTCCACTTT. As protein: CASSQSGSSYNSPLHF.

This chain links TRBV13 with TRBJ2-5; 8 bases align to TRBD1. This CDR3 comprises 16 residues. J was trimmed by 4 bases and V by 5 bases; bases with no gene match: 12. The germline CDR1 and CDR2 sequences are PRHDT and FYEKMQ (reference sequence). The CDR3 sequence: CASSTQGQDGGETQYF. Here the CDR3 DNA reads TGTGCCAGCAGCACCCAGGGACAGGATGGAGGAGAGACCCAGTACTTC.

This sequence joins TRBV12-3 or TRBV12-4 and TRBJ2-2; D is uncertain. Trimming removed 2 bases at V and 6 bases at J, with 16 bases between. The CDR3 extends over 16 amino acids. This chain's CDR3 is CASSLNLSPASGELFF. In DNA form, the CDR3 reads TGTGCCAGCAGTTTAAACCTTTCCCCAGCGTCCGGGGAGCTGTTTTTT.

This sequence joins TRBV24-1 and TRBJ2-5; maybe TRBD1 (6 bases). The CDR3 totals 13 residues. Trimming took off 3 bases at V and 7 bases at J, with 11 bases between the two ends. Germline CDR1 KGHDR, CDR2 SFDVKD. This chain's CDR3 is CATSDQGIGTQYF. For the CDR3, the DNA is TGTGCCACCAGTGATCAGGGGATTGGGACCCAGTACTTC.

The chain couples TRBV5-1 to TRBJ2-7; D ambiguous. The ends were cut back, 0 bases at V and 1 base at J, with 8 bases in the middle. Looked up from germline, CDR1 is SGHRS and CDR2 is YFSETQ. CDR3 length equals 14 residues. CDR3 nucleotide sequence: TGCGCCAGCAGCTTGGACGGTACTTCCTACGAGCAGTACTTC. Encoded protein: CASSLDGTSYEQYF.

V gene TRBV2 combines with J gene TRBJ1-2; no clear D. This CDR3 region has 14 residues. Germline V gene lookup returns CDR1 SNHLY and CDR2 FYNNEI. The V gene lost 2 bases and the J gene lost 8 bases, with 15 bases spanning the gap. In DNA, the CDR3 is TGTGCCAGCAGTGAAAAAGGCATCTCGAGGGGCTACACCTTC. Translation gives CASSEKGISRGYTF.

This chain joins TRBV7-2 and TRBJ2-3, with 8 bases aligning to TRBD2. The CDR3 length is 16 residues. Germline CDR1 and CDR2: SGHTA and FQGNSA. The junction had 3 bases not matched to a gene; V was cut back by 0 bases and J by 1 base. This chain's CDR3 is CASSLASSGGTDTQYF. The CDR3 DNA reads TGTGCCAGCAGCTTAGCGAGTAGCGGGGGCACAGATACGCAGTATTTT.

The J gene is TRBJ1-1, the V gene TRBV7-6; TRBD1 matches at 10 bases. Germline CDR1 and CDR2: SGHVS and FNYEAQ. This CDR3 comprises 14 residues. The V gene end was trimmed by 5 bases and the J gene end by 4 bases; junction bases not matched to a gene: 4. The CDR3 coding sequence is TGTGCCAGCAGCCCCCGGGACAGGGGCACTGAAGCTTTCTTT. Residues: CASSPRDRGTEAFF.

The rearrangement links TRBV28 to TRBJ1-2, with D perhaps matching TRBD1 (6 bases). Trimming cost V 5 bases and J 8 bases, with 12 bases left between them. CDR3 length: 12 amino acids. CDR1 is MDHEN and CDR2 is SYDVKM in the germline V gene. The CDR3 region is CASSANRVGYTF. The CDR3 DNA reads TGTGCCAGCAGTGCAAACAGGGTGGGCTACACCTTC.

The chain links TRBV14 to TRBJ1-2; D remains ambiguous. The CDR3 sequence is 12 residues long. The V and J ends lost 0 bases and 5 bases respectively, with 4 bases between them. Germline V gene lookup returns CDR1 SGHDN and CDR2 FVKESK. CDR3 DNA sequence: TGTGCCAGCAGCCAAGAGGGTTATGGCTACACCTTC. It specifies CASSQEGYGYTF.

The chain joins TRBV29-1 to TRBJ2-3, with 10 bases matching TRBD2. Per the germline V gene, CDR1 is SQVTM and CDR2 is ANQGSEA. The CDR3 runs 14 residues. Losses at the gene ends were 7 bases for V and 6 bases for J; bases not matched to a gene: 10. The CDR3 loop is CSGKLAGLFDTQYF. Written as DNA, the CDR3 is TGCAGCGGAAAACTAGCGGGGTTATTCGATACGCAGTATTTT.

This chain uses TRBV5-6 with TRBJ2-5; TRBD1 might be the D (5 bases). The CDR3 extends over 16 amino acids. The germline V and J ends were trimmed by 0 bases and 5 bases, with 17 bases remaining between them. Germline CDR1 SGHDT, CDR2 YYEEEE. In nucleotides, the CDR3 is TGTGCCAGCAGCTTGGTTGGGGCGCAAGATTTGGAGACCCAGTACTTC. Its translation: CASSLVGAQDLETQYF.

The genes are TRBV2 and TRBJ2-2, with a tentative D call TRBD1 (5 bases). The length of the CDR3 is 12 residues. Trimming stripped 7 bases from V and 7 bases from J, with 10 bases between. Looked up from germline, CDR1 is SNHLY and CDR2 is FYNNEI. The DNA for the CDR3 is TGTGCCAGCAAGGGGCGAGGCGGGGAGCTGTTTTTT. Its protein is CASKGRGGELFF.

The CDR3: CASSYQESDTQYF. In DNA, the CDR3 is TGTGCCAGCAGCTACCAGGAGTCAGATACGCAGTATTTT. J is TRBJ2-3 and V is TRBV7-9, with no clear D. The germline gives CDR1 SEHNR, CDR2 FQNEAQ (reference sequence). V was trimmed by 4 bases and J by 4 bases, leaving 9 bases between them. The CDR3 runs 13 residues.

CDR3 nucleotides: TGTGCCTGTGGACTCAGGGCGGGGACAGCTTTCAATCAGCCCCAGCATTTT. Residues: CACGLRAGTAFNQPQHF. The chain joins TRBV24-1 to TRBJ1-5; 7 bases match TRBD1. The junction had 19 bases not matched to a gene; V was cut back by 12 bases and J by 3 bases. The CDR3 loop spans 17 amino acids. Germline V gene data show CDR1 as KGHDR and CDR2 as SFDVKD.

This clonotype occurred a few times. The chain employs TRBV12-3 or TRBV12-4 and TRBJ2-5; unclear D gene. This CDR3 has 12 amino acids. V lost 5 bases and J 1 base, leaving 5 bases between the germline ends. The CDR3 DNA is TGTGCCAGCAGTCGCCTCCAAGAGACCCAGTACTTC. Its protein product is CASSRLQETQYF.